A single sample gave rise to the 2 T cell receptor beta chains below, sequenced in a study of post-analysis software for immune sequencing data. Study-level results: Roughly 5 TRBV segments (TRBV5-6, TRBV5-1 and TRBV20-1 among them) occurred more frequently in patients than in controls.

The TCR beta cDNA libraries contained unique molecular identifiers. A single record per CDR3 protein comes from TCRdb applying MiXCR to the PCR reads. The data hold fewer than 850,000 distinct CDR3 sequences, with roughly 27% observed a single time. Which antigens these TCRs recognize remains unknown. Sequencing used blood. The receptor source for this set is a girl aged 5 to 17 with multiple sclerosis.

This chain uses TRBV7-2 with TRBJ2-1; D is undetermined. V was shortened by 1 base and J by 6 bases, with 7 bases between the two germline ends. The CDR3 consists of 13 residues. The germline V gene has CDR1 SGHTA and CDR2 FQGNSA. The CDR3 coding sequence is TGTGCCAGCAGCTTAGTCTTAACCAATGAGCAGTTCTTC. It yields the protein CASSLVLTNEQFF.

This clonotype has more than one count but fewer than ten. The chain links TRBV5-4 to TRBJ1-2, with D tentatively TRBD1 (5 bases). In germline, CDR1 is SGHNT, CDR2 YYREEE (reference sequence). V gave up 4 bases and J gave up 0 bases, with 13 bases separating them. This CDR3 contains 15 residues. The CDR3 region is CASSLRREPNYGYTF. For the CDR3, the DNA is TGTGCCAGCAGCCTTCGCAGGGAACCTAACTATGGCTACACCTTC. Based on the CDR3 plus reference TRBV5-4 and TRBJ1-2, the full variable domain is ETGVTQSPTHLIKTRGQQVTLRCSSQSGHNTVSWYQQALGQGPQFIFQYYREEENGRGNFPPRFSGLQFPNYSSELNVNALELDDSALYLCASSLRREPNYGYTFGSGTRLTVV.